This T cell receptor (beta chain) was identified in a study of cytomegalovirus exposure and HLA in healthy donors. About this clone: The antigen remains unidentified.

Overall study results and limits: Immune exposure information comprised only CMV serostatus.

Germline V CDR1 and CDR2: SNHLY, FYNNEI. The CDR3 is made up of 14 amino acids. With V trimmed by 3 bases and J by 5 bases, 6 bases remained unmatched. PCR used 60 Vbeta primers and 13 Jbeta primers. Profiling relied on immunoSEQ multiplex PCR, and the TCRdb table lists in-frame clones only, not all of them. Its listing shows 190,000 or so clones. This TCR was sampled from a boy aged 10-17 years in good health and CMV-seronegative. What was sequenced was PBMCs. The chain joins TRBV2 to TRBJ2-7, with 8 bases that match TRBD1. CDR3 sequence reads: CASSEDRVGNEQYF. In nucleotides, the CDR3 is TGTGCCAGCAGTGAGGACAGGGTTGGTAACGAGCAGTACTTC.